The 12 T cell receptor beta chains below come from one sample, sequenced in a study of vaccination and CD4 T cells after COVID-19. CD4+ T cells that had been cultured provided DNA sequenced with the Oncomine TCR Beta short-read assay. Once CD4+ T cells had been cultured, genomic DNA was extracted from them. TCRdb fed the PCR reads into MiXCR, producing one record per CDR3 protein. The data show approximately 9,300 distinct CDR3 sequences, 30% to 40% seen once. The antigens of these receptors remain unknown. Treatment indicated: approximately 9-day PBMC culture with coronavirus spike peptide pools or control peptides (ViraFEST assay). Researchers collected the unexposed donor's CD4+ T cells before the COVID-19 pandemic (2011-2018). Source material: CD4+ T cells from blood, cultured in vitro. Every receptor here comes from a human donor in good health.

This chain joins TRBV28 and TRBJ2-3; 10 bases are shared with TRBD1. This CDR3 has 14 amino acids. CDR1 is MDHEN and CDR2 is SYDVKM in the germline V gene. Trimming removed 8 bases from V and 6 bases from J; junction bases left unmatched: 8. The CDR3 is CASRRTGGGDTQYF. CDR3 nucleotide sequence: TGTGCCAGCCGACGGACAGGGGGGGGTGATACGCAGTATTTT.

This clonotype was found a few times. The chain combines TRBV24-1 with TRBJ2-3, with TRBD1 matching over 8 bases. The length of the CDR3 is 20 residues. Germline V gene lookup returns CDR1 KGHDR and CDR2 SFDVKD. The V gene end was trimmed by 3 bases and the J gene end by 5 bases; junction bases not matched to a gene: 21. The chain's CDR3 is CATSDPWKQGGQATRDTQYF. The CDR3 region has the DNA TGTGCCACCAGTGATCCGTGGAAACAGGGGGGTCAGGCCACACGAGATACGCAGTATTTT.

This clonotype showed up just a few times. The J gene is TRBJ1-2, the V gene TRBV7-6; 8 bases fit TRBD1. The CDR3 totals 13 residues. CDR1 and CDR2 from the germline V gene are SGHVS and FNYEAQ. V shed 6 bases and J 8 bases; nucleotides not matched to a gene: 8. CDR3 sequence reads: CASSLTQGGGYTF. The CDR3 DNA sequence: TGTGCCAGCAGTTTAACACAGGGGGGCGGCTACACCTTC.

Within the sample, this clonotype is medium-sized. The chain couples TRBV20-1 to TRBJ1-5; maybe TRBD1 (5 bases). The CDR3 is 16 amino acids. Deletions cut 1 base from V and 2 bases from J, with 15 bases between. Germline-derived CDR1 and CDR2 are DFQATT and SNEGSKA (reference sequence). The CDR3 DNA reads as TGCAGTGCTAGAGGGGTTACAGGTTTTGGCAATCAGCCCCAGCATTTT. Translated: CSARGVTGFGNQPQHF.

The chain links TRBV9 to TRBJ1-6; TRBD1 agrees at 7 bases. V lost 0 bases to trimming and J lost 7 bases; unmatched junction nucleotides: 7. This CDR3 has 16 residues. Germline CDR1 SGDLS, CDR2 YYNGEE. CDR3 in DNA: TGTGCCAGCAGCGTAGCCAACAGGGGATTAAATTCACCCCTCCACTTT. Translation: CASSVANRGLNSPLHF.

V gene TRBV15 combines with J gene TRBJ2-7, with D possibly TRBD2 on 6 matching bases. Trimming took off 0 bases at V and 0 bases at J, with 18 bases between the two ends. Looked up from germline, CDR1 is LNHNV and CDR2 is YYDKDF (reference sequence). The CDR3 is made up of 18 amino acids. The CDR3 nucleotides read TGTGCCACCAGCAGAGAAAGACCCCCTAGCGTCTTCTCCTACGAGCAGTACTTC. It codes for CATSRERPPSVFSYEQYF.

This clonotype has a handful of counts. Here the CDR3 reads CAWSAPGGTEAFF. The CDR3 bases are TGTGCCTGGAGTGCCCCCGGGGGCACTGAAGCTTTCTTT. V usage is TRBV30 and J usage is TRBJ1-1, with a tentative D call TRBD1 (5 bases). In germline, CDR1 is GTSNPN, CDR2 SVGIG (reference sequence). Trimming took 1 base from V and 4 from J, leaving 10 bases between them. The CDR3 has 13 amino acids.

The chain carries TRBV29-1 and TRBJ2-7, with TRBD1 matching 7 bases. V shed 6 bases, J shed 0 bases, and the junction held 14 bases outside the gene matches. The CDR3 has 16 residues. CDR1 SQVTM and CDR2 ANQGSEA come from the germline V gene. CDR3 bases: TGCAGCGTGGCTCCGGGACAGCCTTCGAGCTCCTACGAGCAGTACTTC. Its translation: CSVAPGQPSSSYEQYF.

This sequence joins TRBV6-1 and TRBJ1-1, with D perhaps TRBD1 (5 bases). The V and J ends lost 8 bases and 5 bases respectively, with 15 bases between them. Germline loops: CDR1 MNHNS, CDR2 SASEGT. The CDR3 extends over 13 amino acids. Here the CDR3 DNA reads TGTGCCAGCGACCTTCGGGGGGGGACTGAAGCTTTCTTT. It codes for CASDLRGGTEAFF.

This clonotype has a handful of counts. The rearrangement uses TRBV19 and TRBJ2-5; TRBD1 is a possible D gene (6 bases). V gave up 3 bases and J gave up 5 bases, with 10 bases separating them. Germline lookup yields CDR1 LNHDA and CDR2 SQIVND (reference sequence). The CDR3 spans 13 residues. In DNA form, the CDR3 reads TGTGCCAGTAGTATCATTGGGGGCGAGACCCAGTACTTC. It codes for CASSIIGGETQYF.

This clonotype has only a few counts. The chain carries TRBV7-9 and TRBJ1-5; tentatively, D is TRBD1 (6 bases). The CDR3 runs 16 residues. Germline V gene data show CDR1 as SEHNR and CDR2 as FQNEAQ (reference sequence). Trimming cost V 7 bases and J 0 bases, with 16 bases left between them. The CDR3 loop is CASTSFRDNSNQPQHF. For the CDR3, the DNA is TGTGCCAGCACCTCGTTCCGGGACAATAGCAATCAGCCCCAGCATTTT.

The gene calls are TRBV21-1 and TRBJ1-2; the DNA was not compared with TRBD1, the D call given in the table. TRBV21-1 is an annotated pseudogene. CDR3 length: 11 amino acids. This chain's CDR3 is CATVGPYGYTF. CDR3 nucleotides: TGTGCCACCGTGGGGCCCTATGGCTACACCTTC.